This T cell receptor beta chain appears in the sequencing data of a study of cytomegalovirus exposure and HLA in healthy donors. It was with 60 Vbeta and 13 Jbeta primers that the PCR ran. Sequencing was performed with immunoSEQ multiplex PCR; in TCRdb, only in-frame clones are kept and a portion is missing. The sample comprises approximately 150,000 clones, over 60% of which are singletons, and 1.5% to 2% rests with the top ten. At sampling all donors were nominally healthy, likely with unrecorded immune exposures. Notes on the study in general: For presence/absence analyses, sequencing depth was assumed to be roughly uniform across donors. Relative to the 666-donor mean, N-insertions were reportedly fewer in an Asian-associated ancestry cluster in a later analysis. Researchers counted some 150 TCR beta chains as cytomegalovirus-associated.

As to this clone: Its specificity is not known.

The specimen was PBMCs. The origin of this receptor is a middle-aged man in good health and CMV-seronegative.

The CDR3 region has the DNA TGTGCCAGCAGTTACGCTACAGGGTTACCTGAAGCTTTCTTT. It encodes CASSYATGLPEAFF. J is TRBJ1-1 and V is TRBV6-5; D is perhaps TRBD1 (6 bases). The CDR3 has 14 amino acids. The germline CDR1 and CDR2 sequences are MNHEY and SVGAGI. The V gene lost 2 bases and the J gene lost 6 bases, with 13 bases spanning the gap.